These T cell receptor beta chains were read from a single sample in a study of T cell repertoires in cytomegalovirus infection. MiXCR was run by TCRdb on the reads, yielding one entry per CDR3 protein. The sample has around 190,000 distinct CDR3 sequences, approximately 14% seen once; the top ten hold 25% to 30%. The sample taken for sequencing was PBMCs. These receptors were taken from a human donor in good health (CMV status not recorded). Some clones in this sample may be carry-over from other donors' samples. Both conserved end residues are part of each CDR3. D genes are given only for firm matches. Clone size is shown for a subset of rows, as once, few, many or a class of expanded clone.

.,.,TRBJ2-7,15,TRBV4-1,TGCGCCAGCAGCCAAGCCCCAGGGCCCTCCTACGAGCAGTACTTC,CASSQAPGPSYEQYF
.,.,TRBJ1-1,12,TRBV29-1,TGCAGCGTTGTACGGGGTGCAACTGAAGCTTTCTTT,CSVVRGATEAFF
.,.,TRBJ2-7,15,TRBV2,TGTGCCAGCAGTGAAAGTCTCGGAGGAGCCTACGAGCAGTACTTC,CASSESLGGAYEQYF
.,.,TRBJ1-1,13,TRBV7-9,TGTGCTGTACGAAGTTCGATGAACACTGAAGCTTTCTTT,CAVRSSMNTEAFF
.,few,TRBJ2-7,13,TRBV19,TGTGCCAGTAGTGTCGGGGTCTCCTACGAGCAGTACTTC,CASSVGVSYEQYF
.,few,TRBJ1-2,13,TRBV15,TGTGCCACCAGCACCCGGTTACGTGATGGCTACACCTTC,CATSTRLRDGYTF
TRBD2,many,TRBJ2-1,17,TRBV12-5,TGTGCTAGTGGTTTGGCTCGCGGGACTAGCGGGAGCGGTGAGCAGTTCTTC,CASGLARGTSGSGEQFF
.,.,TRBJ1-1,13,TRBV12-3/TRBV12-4,TGTGCCAGCAGTTTTAACAGGAACACTGAAGCTTTCTTT,CASSFNRNTEAFF
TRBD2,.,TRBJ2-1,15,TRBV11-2,TGTGCCAGCAGGGAAGCGGGGGCCCCCTACAATGAGCAGTTCTTC,CASREAGAPYNEQFF
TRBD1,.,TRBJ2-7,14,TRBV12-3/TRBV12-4,TGTGCCAGCAAATCCCGGGACAGGGCGGGCGAGCAGTACTTC,CASKSRDRAGEQYF
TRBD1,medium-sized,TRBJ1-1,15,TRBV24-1,TGTGCCACCGCACCCGGGACAGGGACCAACACTGAAGCTTTCTTT,CATAPGTGTNTEAFF
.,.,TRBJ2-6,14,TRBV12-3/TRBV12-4,TGTGTCAGCAGTTTAGGGTCTGGGGCCAACGTCCTGACTTTC,CVSSLGSGANVLTF
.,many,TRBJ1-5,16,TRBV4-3,TGCGCCAGCAGCCAAGAAATAAATCAGGGAAGTCAGCCCCAGCATTTT,CASSQEINQGSQPQHF